The present T cell receptor beta chain was sequenced within a study of blood T cell repertoires in COVID-19. Overall study context: Collection of acute and convalescent COVID-19 samples took place in the United States, Italy and Spain. PBMCs, B-cell-depleted T cells, or T cells provided the cDNA or gDNA that made up the material.

The germline gives CDR1 SGHVS, CDR2 FQNEAQ. V lost 2 bases to trimming and J lost 0 bases, with 8 bases between them. This CDR3 is 15 amino acids long. Study processing details: Counts of nucleated cells, estimated from reference gene primer amplification, were obtained. Clones were sequenced by immunoSEQ multiplex PCR, and TCRdb holds only the in-frame ones, with some missing. V, J and clone size are taken as reported in that table, and D and trimming were inferred from the DNA itself. The sample contains over 150,000 clones, around 86% of which appear only once. The material sequenced was peripheral blood. The receptor's source is a man aged 60-69 years with COVID-19, enrolled during active disease. V gene TRBV7-8 combines with J gene TRBJ1-3; D gene ambiguous. DNA of the CDR3: TGTGCCAGCAGCTTAAGCGTCAACTCTGGAAACACCATATATTTT. This gives the protein CASSLSVNSGNTIYF.